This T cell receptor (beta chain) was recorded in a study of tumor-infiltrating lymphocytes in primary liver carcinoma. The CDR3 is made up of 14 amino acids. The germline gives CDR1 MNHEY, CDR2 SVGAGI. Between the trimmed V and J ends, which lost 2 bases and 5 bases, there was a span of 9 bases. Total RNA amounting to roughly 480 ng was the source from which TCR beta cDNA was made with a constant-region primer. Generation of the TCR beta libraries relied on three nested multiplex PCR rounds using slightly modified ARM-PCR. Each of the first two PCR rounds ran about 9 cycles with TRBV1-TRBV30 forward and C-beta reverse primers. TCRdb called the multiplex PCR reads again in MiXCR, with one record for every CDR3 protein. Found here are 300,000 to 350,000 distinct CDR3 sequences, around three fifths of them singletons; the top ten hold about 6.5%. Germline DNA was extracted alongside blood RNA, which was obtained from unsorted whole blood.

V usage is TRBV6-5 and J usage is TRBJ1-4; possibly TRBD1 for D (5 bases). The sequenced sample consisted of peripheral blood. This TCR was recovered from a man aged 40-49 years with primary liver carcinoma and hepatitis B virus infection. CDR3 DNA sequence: TGTGCCAGCAGTTACGGGGGGTCGAATGAAAAACTGTTTTTT. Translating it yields CASSYGGSNEKLFF.